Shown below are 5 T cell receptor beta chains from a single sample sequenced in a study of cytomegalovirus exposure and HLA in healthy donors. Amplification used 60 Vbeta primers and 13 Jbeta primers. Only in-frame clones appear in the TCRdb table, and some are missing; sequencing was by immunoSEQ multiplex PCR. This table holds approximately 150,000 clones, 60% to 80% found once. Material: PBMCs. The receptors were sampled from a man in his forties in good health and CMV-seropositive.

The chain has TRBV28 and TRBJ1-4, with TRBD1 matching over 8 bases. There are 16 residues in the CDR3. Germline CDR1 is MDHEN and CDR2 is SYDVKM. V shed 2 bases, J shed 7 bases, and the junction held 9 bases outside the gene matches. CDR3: CASSLHTGGAGEKLFF. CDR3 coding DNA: TGTGCCAGCAGTTTACACACAGGGGGAGCTGGTGAAAAACTGTTTTTT. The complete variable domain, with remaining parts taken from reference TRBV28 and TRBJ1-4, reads DVKVTQSSRYLVKRTGEKVFLECVQDMDHENMFWYRQDPGLGLRLIYFSYDVKMKEKGDIPEGYSVSREKKERFSLILESASTNQTSMYLCASSLHTGGAGEKLFFGSGTQLSVL.

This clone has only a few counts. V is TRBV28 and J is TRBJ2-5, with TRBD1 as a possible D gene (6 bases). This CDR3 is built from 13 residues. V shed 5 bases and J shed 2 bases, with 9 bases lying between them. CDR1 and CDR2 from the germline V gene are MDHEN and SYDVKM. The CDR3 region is CASSVQGQETQYF. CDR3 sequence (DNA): TGTGCCAGCAGTGTCCAGGGGCAAGAGACCCAGTACTTC.

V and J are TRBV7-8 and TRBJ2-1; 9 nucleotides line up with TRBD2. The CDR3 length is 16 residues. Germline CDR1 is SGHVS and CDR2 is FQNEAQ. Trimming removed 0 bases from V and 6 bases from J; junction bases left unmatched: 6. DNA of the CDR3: TGTGCCAGCAGCTTAGCCCCTAGCGGGATGGTCAATGAGCAGTTCTTC. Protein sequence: CASSLAPSGMVNEQFF. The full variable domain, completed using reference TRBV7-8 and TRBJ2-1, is GAGVSQSPRYKVAKRGQDVALRCDPISGHVSLFWYQQALGQGPEFLTYFQNEAQLDKSGLPSDRFFAERPEGSVSTLKIQRTQQEDSAVYLCASSLAPSGMVNEQFFGPGTRLTVL.

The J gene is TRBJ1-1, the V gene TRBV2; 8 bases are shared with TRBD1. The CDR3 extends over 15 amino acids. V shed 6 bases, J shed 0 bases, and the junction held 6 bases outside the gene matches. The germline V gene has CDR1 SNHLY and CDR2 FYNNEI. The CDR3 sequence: CASRLQGVVNTEAFF. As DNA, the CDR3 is TGTGCCAGCAGGTTACAGGGGGTGGTGAACACTGAAGCTTTCTTT.

Here the CDR3 DNA reads TGTGCCAGCAGAACCGGGACTAGCGGGGGTTACAATGAGCAGTTCTTC. It specifies CASRTGTSGGYNEQFF. The genes are TRBV2 and TRBJ2-1; 14 positions agree with TRBD2. The germline V gene has CDR1 SNHLY and CDR2 FYNNEI. This CDR3 is 16 amino acids long. With 6 bases clipped from V and 4 bases from J, the junction kept 5 bases outside the gene matches.